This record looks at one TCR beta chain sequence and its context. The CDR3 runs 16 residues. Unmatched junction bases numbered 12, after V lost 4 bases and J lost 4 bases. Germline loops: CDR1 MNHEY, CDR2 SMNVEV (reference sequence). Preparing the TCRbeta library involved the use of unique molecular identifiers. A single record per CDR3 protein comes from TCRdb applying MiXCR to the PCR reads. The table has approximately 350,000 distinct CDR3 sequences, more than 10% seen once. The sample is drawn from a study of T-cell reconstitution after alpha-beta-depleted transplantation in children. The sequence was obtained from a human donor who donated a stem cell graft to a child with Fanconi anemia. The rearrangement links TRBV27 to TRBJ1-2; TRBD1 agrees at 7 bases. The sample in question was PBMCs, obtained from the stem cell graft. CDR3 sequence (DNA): TGTGCCAGCAGTTGGGGCGGCGCCCGGGACAGCTATGGCTACACCTTC. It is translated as CASSWGGARDSYGYTF.